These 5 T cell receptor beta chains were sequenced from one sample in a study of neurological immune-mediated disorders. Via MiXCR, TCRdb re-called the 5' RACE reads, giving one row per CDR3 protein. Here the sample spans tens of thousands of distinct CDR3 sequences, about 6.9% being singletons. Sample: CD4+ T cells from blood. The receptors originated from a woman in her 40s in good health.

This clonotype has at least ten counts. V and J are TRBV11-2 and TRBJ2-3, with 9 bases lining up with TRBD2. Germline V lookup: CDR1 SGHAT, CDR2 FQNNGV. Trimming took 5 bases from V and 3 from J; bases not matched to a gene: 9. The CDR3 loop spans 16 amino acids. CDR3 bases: TGTGCCAGCAGCCTTGACGGCGGGAGGGCTACAGATACGCAGTATTTT. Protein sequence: CASSLDGGRATDTQYF.

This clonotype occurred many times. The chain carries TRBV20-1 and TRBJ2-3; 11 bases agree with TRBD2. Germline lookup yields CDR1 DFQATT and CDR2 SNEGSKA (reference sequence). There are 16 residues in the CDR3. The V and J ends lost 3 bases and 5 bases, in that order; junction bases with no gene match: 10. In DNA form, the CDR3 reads TGCAGTGCTAGCCTCTTAGCGGGAGGGCGGAGAGATACGCAGTATTTT. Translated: CSASLLAGGRRDTQYF.

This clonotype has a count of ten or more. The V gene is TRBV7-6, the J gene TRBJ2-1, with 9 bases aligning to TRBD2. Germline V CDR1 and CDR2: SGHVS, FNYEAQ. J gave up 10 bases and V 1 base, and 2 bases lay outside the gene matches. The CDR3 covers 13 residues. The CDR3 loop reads CASSLDLAGEQFF. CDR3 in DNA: TGTGCCAGCAGCTTAGATCTAGCGGGAGAGCAGTTCTTC.

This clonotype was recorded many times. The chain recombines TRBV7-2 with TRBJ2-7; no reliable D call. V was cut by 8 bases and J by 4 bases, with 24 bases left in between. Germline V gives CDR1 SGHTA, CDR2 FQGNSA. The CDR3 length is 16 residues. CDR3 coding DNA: TGTGCCAGCCCCTTTAGCACGTTGGAACAGCTATACGAGCAGTACTTC. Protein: CASPFSTLEQLYEQYF.

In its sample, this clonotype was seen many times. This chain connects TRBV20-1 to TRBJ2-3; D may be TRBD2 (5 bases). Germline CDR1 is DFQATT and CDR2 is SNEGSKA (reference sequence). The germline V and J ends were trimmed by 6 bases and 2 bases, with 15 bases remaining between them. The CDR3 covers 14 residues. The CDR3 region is CSAPRSGYTDTQYF. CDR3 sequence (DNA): TGCAGTGCACCCCGGAGCGGATACACAGATACGCAGTATTTT.